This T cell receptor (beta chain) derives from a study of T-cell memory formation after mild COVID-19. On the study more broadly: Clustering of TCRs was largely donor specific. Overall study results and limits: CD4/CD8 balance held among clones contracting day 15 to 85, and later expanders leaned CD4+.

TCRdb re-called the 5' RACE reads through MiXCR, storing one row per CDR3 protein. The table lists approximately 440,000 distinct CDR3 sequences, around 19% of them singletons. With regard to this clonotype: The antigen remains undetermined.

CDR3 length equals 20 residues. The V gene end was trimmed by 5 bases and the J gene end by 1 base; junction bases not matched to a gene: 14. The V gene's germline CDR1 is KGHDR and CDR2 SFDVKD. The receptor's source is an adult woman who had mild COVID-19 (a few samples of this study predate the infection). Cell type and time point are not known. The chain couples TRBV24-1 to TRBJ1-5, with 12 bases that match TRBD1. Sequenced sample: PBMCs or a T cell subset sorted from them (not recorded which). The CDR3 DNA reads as TGTGCCACCAGTGCCCGCCCGGGACAGGGGGCTTCAGGAAGCAATCAGCCCCAGCATTTT. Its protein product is CATSARPGQGASGSNQPQHF.